Described below is a single T cell receptor (beta chain) sequence and its context. Antigen: not known. Only healthy Caucasians were included as donors. V was shortened by 4 bases and J by 4 bases, with 30 bases between the two germline ends. Germline V gives CDR1 SGHRS, CDR2 YFSETQ. The CDR3 covers 19 residues. This entry is derived from a study of identical twins. Regarding the study as a whole: The study drew conclusions from cross-sectional statistical analysis, not from following the same donors.

MiXCR was run by TCRdb on the 5' RACE reads, yielding one entry per CDR3 protein. The repertoire holds 1.5 million to 2 million distinct CDR3 sequences, with around a third as singletons. The J gene is TRBJ2-7, the V gene TRBV5-1; D may be TRBD1 or TRBD2 (5 bases each). The receptor was isolated from a newborn girl in good health. Sequenced sample: cord blood. CDR3 region: CASSVSFGGSGRSSYEQYF. The CDR3 bases are TGCGCCAGCAGCGTAAGTTTTGGGGGTTCGGGCAGAAGCTCGTACGAGCAGTACTTC.